This entry describes one T cell receptor beta chain. Using immunoSEQ multiplex PCR, the repertoire was profiled, and TCRdb retains in-frame clones only, with some absent. The sample lists around 45,000 clones, about 89% seen once, with less than 0.75% in the top ten. The source of the sample is a study of T cell changes during pregnancy in multiple sclerosis. This TCR was recovered from a female donor with multiple sclerosis, enrolled in a pregnancy study. The sample in question was CD4+ T cells from peripheral blood mononuclear cells, obtained before pregnancy.

CDR3 protein: CASSIQQGGVTEAFF. The CDR3 nucleotides are TGTGCCAGCAGCATACAACAGGGGGGAGTCACTGAAGCTTTCTTT. The chain is built from TRBV7-9 and TRBJ1-1; 8 bases align to TRBD1. This CDR3 comprises 15 residues. CDR1 and CDR2 from the germline V gene are SEHNR and FQNEAQ (reference sequence). Trimming at V came to 5 bases and at J to 4 bases, leaving 9 bases not matched to a gene.